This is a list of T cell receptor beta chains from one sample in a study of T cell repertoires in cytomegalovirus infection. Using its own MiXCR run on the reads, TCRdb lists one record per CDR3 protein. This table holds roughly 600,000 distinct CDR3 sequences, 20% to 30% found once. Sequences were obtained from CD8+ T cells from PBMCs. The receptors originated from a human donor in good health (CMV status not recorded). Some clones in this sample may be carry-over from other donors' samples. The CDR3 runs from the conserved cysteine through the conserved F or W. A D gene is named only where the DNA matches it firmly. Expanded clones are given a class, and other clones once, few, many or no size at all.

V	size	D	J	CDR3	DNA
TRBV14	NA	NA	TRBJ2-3	CASSQETKWSDTQYF	TGTGCCAGCAGCCAAGAGACGAAATGGTCAGATACGCAGTATTTT
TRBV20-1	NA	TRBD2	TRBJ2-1	CSARPARRPGLAGGWFYNEQFF	TGCAGTGCCCGCCCCGCTAGGAGGCCGGGACTAGCGGGGGGGTGGTTCTACAATGAGCAGTTCTTC
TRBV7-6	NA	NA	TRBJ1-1	CASSDTGSANTEAFF	TGTGCCAGCAGCGACACCGGGTCAGCGAACACTGAAGCTTTCTTT
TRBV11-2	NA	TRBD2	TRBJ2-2	CASLGLVAGELFF	TGTGCCAGCCTCGGACTAGTAGCCGGGGAGCTGTTTTTT
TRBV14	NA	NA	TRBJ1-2	CASSQAGTPAGYTF	TGTGCCAGCAGCCAAGCCGGGACACCCGCCGGCTACACCTTC
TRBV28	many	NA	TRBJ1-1	CASSPQEGTVAFF	TGTGCCAGCAGTCCCCAAGAGGGAACGGTAGCTTTCTTT
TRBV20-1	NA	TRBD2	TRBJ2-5	CSARDWRLAGGGETQYF	TGCAGTGCTAGAGATTGGAGACTAGCGGGGGGAGGGGAGACCCAGTACTTC
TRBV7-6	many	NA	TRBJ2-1	CASSPGEGNEQFF	TGTGCCAGCAGCCCGGGTGAGGGCAATGAGCAGTTCTTC
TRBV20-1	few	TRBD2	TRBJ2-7	CSARVTSGFPYEQYF	TGCAGTGCTAGAGTTACTAGCGGGTTTCCCTACGAGCAGTACTTC
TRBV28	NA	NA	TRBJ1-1	CASKQARENTEAFF	TGTGCCAGCAAGCAAGCACGGGAGAACACTGAAGCTTTCTTT
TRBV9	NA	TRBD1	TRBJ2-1	CASSGTGGTRAYNEQFF	TGTGCCAGCAGCGGGACAGGTGGTACAAGGGCCTACAATGAGCAGTTCTTC
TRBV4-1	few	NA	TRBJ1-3	CASSPTTGSNTIYF	TGCGCCAGCAGCCCCACTACAGGGTCAAACACCATATATTTT
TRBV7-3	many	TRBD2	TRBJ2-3	CASKREAGEDTQYF	TGTGCCAGCAAGAGGGAGGCGGGAGAAGATACGCAGTATTTT
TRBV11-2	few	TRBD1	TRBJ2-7	CASSFYQGAYEQYF	TGTGCCAGCAGCTTTTATCAGGGGGCCTACGAGCAGTACTTC
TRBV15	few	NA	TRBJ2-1	CATSGRTGSYNEQFF	TGTGCCACCAGCGGACGGACGGGATCCTACAATGAGCAGTTCTTC
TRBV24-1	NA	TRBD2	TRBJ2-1	CATSDPRGGSYNEQFF	TGTGCCACCAGTGACCCCCGGGGGGGCTCCTACAATGAGCAGTTCTTC
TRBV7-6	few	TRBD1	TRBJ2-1	CASSSQMPGQGTANEQFF	TGTGCCAGCAGCTCCCAGATGCCCGGACAGGGTACCGCCAATGAGCAGTTCTTC
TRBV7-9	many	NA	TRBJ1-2	CASSSAQGYGYTF	TGTGCCAGCAGCTCCGCCCAGGGTTATGGCTACACCTTC
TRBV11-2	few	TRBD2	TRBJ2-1	CASSLEAGGQNNEQFF	TGTGCCAGCAGCTTAGAGGCGGGGGGGCAGAACAATGAGCAGTTCTTC
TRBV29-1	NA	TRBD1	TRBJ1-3	CSVESPRDRDGNTIYF	TGCAGCGTTGAAAGCCCTCGAGACAGGGATGGAAACACCATATATTTT
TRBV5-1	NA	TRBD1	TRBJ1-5	CASSSHRTGRSNQPQHF	TGCGCCAGCAGCTCCCACCGGACAGGGCGGTCCAATCAGCCCCAGCATTTT
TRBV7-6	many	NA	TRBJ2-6	CASSRPNGAGANVLTF	TGTGCCAGCAGCCGACCGAACGGGGCTGGGGCCAACGTCCTGACTTTC
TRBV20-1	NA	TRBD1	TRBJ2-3	CSARQGFDTQYF	TGCAGTGCGAGACAGGGGTTCGATACGCAGTATTTT
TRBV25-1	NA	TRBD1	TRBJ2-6	CASTEGTGDGANVLTF	TGTGCCAGCACTGAAGGGACAGGGGATGGGGCCAACGTCCTGACTTTC
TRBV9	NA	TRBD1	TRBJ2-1	CASSADRELFF	TGTGCCAGCAGCGCGGACAGGGAGTTGTTCTTC
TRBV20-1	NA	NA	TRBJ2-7	CSASGYSYEQYF	TGCAGTGCGAGCGGGTACTCCTACGAGCAGTACTTC
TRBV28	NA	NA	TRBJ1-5	CASSLPSLLRGRNQPQHF	TGTGCCAGCAGTTTACCCAGCCTCCTCAGGGGTAGGAATCAGCCCCAGCATTTT
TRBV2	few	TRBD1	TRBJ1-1	CASSGDRGQEYVAEAFF	TGTGCCAGCAGCGGGGACAGGGGGCAGGAATATGTGGCTGAAGCTTTCTTT
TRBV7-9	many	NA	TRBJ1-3	CASSLKAVSGNTIYF	TGTGCCAGCAGCTTAAAAGCGGTCTCTGGAAACACCATATATTTT
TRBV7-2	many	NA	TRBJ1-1	CASSTYRPAF	TGTGCCAGCAGCACATACAGGCCGGCATTT
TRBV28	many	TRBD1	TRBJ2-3	CASQDRTSTDTQYF	TGTGCCAGCCAGGACAGGACTAGCACAGATACGCAGTATTTT
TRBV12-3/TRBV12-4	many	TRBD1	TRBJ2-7	CASSNAGTVYEQYF	TGTGCCAGCAGTAACGCTGGGACAGTCTACGAGCAGTACTTC
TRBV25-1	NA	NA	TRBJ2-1	CVSSSVSSYNEQFF	TGTGTCAGCAGTAGTGTGAGCTCCTACAATGAGCAGTTCTTC
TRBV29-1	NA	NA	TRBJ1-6	CSVLDEYNSPLHF	TGCAGCGTCCTGGACGAGTATAATTCACCCCTCCACTTT
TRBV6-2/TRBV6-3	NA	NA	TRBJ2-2	CASSYSGSRNTGELFF	TGTGCCAGCAGTTACTCGGGATCCCGAAACACCGGGGAGCTGTTTTTT
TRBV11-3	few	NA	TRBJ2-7	CASSTTENRAEQYF	TGTGCCAGCAGCACTACAGAAAATCGGGCCGAGCAGTACTTC
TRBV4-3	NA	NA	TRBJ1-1	CASSQGTQGRGVEAFF	TGCGCCAGCAGCCAAGGGACACAGGGAAGGGGAGTTGAAGCTTTCTTT
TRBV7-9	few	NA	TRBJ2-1	CASSLVVSSEQFF	TGTGCCAGCAGCTTAGTTGTGAGTTCTGAGCAGTTCTTC
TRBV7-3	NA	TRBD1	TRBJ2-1	CASSLGTGGTNEQFF	TGTGCCAGCAGCCTCGGGACAGGGGGCACCAATGAGCAGTTCTTC
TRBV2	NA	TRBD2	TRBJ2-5	CASPDWCGGHQETQYF	TGTGCCAGCCCCGACTGGTGCGGGGGGCATCAAGAGACCCAGTACTTC
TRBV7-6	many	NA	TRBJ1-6	CASSSRDRDSPLHF	TGTGCCAGCAGCTCCCGGGACCGGGACTCACCCCTCCACTTT
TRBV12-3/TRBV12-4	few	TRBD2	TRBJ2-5	CASRLAGVRETQYF	TGTGCCAGCAGGCTAGCGGGAGTGAGGGAGACCCAGTACTTC
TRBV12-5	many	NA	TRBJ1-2	CASGLVRGRHYGYTF	TGTGCTAGTGGTTTGGTACGGGGTCGGCACTATGGCTACACCTTC
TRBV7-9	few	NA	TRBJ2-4	CASSLVGAGKNIQYF	TGTGCCAGCAGCTTAGTTGGGGCAGGGAAAAACATTCAGTACTTC
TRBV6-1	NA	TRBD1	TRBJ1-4	CASRVGQGYSEKLFF	TGTGCCAGCAGGGTCGGACAGGGGTACAGTGAAAAACTGTTTTTT
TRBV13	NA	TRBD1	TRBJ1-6	CASSADRGRRNSPLHF	TGTGCCAGCAGCGCCGACAGGGGGCGGCGGAATTCACCCCTCCACTTT
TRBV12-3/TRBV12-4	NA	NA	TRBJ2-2	CASRRITNTGELFF	TGTGCCAGCAGACGCATTACGAACACCGGGGAGCTGTTTTTT
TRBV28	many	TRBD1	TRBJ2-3	CASSSGQGRTDTQYF	TGTGCCAGCAGCTCGGGACAGGGGCGCACAGATACGCAGTATTTT
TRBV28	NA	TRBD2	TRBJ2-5	CASNTPSGYQETQYF	TGTGCCAGCAATACGCCTAGCGGATACCAAGAGACCCAGTACTTC
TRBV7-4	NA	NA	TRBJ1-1	CASSPSGANTEAFF	TGTGCCAGCAGCCCTTCCGGGGCTAACACTGAAGCTTTCTTT
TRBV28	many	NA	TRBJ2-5	CASSLTADTPQETQYF	TGTGCCAGCAGTTTAACCGCGGACACACCGCAAGAGACCCAGTACTTC
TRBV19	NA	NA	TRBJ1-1	CASSIDRNTGNTEAFF	TGTGCCAGTAGTATAGATCGAAACACGGGGAACACTGAAGCTTTCTTT
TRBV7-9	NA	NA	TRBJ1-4	CASSGERTDRGEKLFF	TGTGCCAGCAGCGGAGAGAGAACGGACCGGGGGGAAAAACTGTTTTTT
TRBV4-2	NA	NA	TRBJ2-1	CVSKIAGLGHNEQFF	TGTGTCAGCAAAATCGCGGGCCTGGGGCACAATGAGCAGTTCTTC
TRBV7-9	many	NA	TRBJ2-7	CASSSRDRAYEQYF	TGTGCCAGCAGCTCGCGGGACAGAGCCTACGAGCAGTACTTC